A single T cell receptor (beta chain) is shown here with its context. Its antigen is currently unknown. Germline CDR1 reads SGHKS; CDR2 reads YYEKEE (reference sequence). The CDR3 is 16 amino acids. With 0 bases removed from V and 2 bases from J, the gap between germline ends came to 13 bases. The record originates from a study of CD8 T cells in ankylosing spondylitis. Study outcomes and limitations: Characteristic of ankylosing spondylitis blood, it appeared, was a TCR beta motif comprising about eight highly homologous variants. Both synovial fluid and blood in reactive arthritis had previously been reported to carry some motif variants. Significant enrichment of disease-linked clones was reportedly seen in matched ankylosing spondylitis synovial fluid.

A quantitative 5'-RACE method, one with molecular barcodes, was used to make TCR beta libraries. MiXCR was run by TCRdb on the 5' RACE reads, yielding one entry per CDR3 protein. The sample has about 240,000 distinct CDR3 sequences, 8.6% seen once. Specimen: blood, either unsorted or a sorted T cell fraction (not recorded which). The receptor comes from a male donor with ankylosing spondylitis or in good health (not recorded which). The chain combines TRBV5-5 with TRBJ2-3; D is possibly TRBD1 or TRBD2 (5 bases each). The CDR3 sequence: CASSLGSPGLTDTQYF. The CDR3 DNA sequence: TGTGCCAGCAGCTTGGGATCACCGGGGCTCACAGATACGCAGTATTTT.